This section outlines one TCR beta chain sequence together with its context. The antigen is undetermined. Clones were read by immunoSEQ multiplex PCR, and TCRdb kept only the in-frame ones, dropping some. The profile shows approximately 160,000 clones, approximately 86% of them singletons. These data belong to a study of lymphopenia after photon versus proton radiotherapy. Germline values: CDR1 SGHRS, CDR2 YFSETQ. This CDR3 is 14 amino acids long. The V gene lost 0 bases and the J gene lost 5 bases, with 9 bases spanning the gap. Study results and caveats: Proton therapy kept repertoires fairly stable, unlike photons, which gained effector/memory cells. Only patients who died were analyzed for survival; proton advantage is unproven. After lymphocyte nadir, photon-treated repertoires showed oligoclonal expansion, especially CD8+ Temra.

The material was peripheral blood, obtained from a patient treated with photon-based radiotherapy. The receptor was derived from a man in his fifties with gastric cancer. This chain connects TRBV5-1 to TRBJ2-1, with a tentative D call TRBD2 (5 bases). This CDR3 is CASSLGWRDNEQFF. DNA of the CDR3: TGCGCCAGCAGCTTGGGGTGGCGGGACAATGAGCAGTTCTTC.